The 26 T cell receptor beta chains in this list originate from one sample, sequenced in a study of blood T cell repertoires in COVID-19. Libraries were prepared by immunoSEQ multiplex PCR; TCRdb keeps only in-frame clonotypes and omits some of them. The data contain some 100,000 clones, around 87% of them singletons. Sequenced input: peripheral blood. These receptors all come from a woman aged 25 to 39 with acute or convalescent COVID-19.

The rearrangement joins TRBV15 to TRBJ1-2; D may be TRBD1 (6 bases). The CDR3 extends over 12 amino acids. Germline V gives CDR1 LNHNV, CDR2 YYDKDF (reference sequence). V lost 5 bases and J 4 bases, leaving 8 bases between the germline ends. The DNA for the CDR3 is TGTGCCACCAGCTGGGGGCTCTATGGCTACACCTTC. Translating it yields CATSWGLYGYTF. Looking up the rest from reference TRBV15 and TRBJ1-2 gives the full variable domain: DAMVIQNPRYQVTQFGKPVTLSCSQTLNHNVMYWYQQKSSQAPKLLFHYYDKDFNNEADTPDNFQSRRPNTSFCFLDIRSPGLGDTAMYLCATSWGLYGYTFGSGTRLTVV.

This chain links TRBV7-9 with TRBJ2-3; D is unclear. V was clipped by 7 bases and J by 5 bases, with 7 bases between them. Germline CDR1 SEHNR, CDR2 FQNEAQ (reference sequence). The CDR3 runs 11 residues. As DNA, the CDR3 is TGTGCCAGCACCCGAGAAGATACGCAGTATTTT. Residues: CASTREDTQYF.

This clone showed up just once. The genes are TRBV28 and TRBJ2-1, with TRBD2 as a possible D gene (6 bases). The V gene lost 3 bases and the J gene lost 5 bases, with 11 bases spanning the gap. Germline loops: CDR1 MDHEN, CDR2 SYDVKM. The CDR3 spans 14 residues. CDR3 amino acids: CASSFASVNNEQFF. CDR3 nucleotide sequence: TGTGCCAGCAGTTTTGCTAGCGTAAACAATGAGCAGTTCTTC. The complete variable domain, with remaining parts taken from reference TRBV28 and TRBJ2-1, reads DVKVTQSSRYLVKRTGEKVFLECVQDMDHENMFWYRQDPGLGLRLIYFSYDVKMKEKGDIPEGYSVSREKKERFSLILESASTNQTSMYLCASSFASVNNEQFFGPGTRLTVL.

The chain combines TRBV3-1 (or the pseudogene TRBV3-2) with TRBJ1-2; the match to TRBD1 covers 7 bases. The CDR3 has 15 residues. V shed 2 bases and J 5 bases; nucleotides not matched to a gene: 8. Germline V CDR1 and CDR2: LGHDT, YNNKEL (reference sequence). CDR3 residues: CASSQQGGAGYGYTF. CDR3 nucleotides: TGTGCCAGCAGCCAACAAGGGGGCGCTGGGTATGGCTACACCTTC.

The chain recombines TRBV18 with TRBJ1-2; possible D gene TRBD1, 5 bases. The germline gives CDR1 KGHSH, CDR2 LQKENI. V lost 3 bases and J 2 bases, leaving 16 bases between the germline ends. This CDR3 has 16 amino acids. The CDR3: CASSPSVQGSNYGYTF. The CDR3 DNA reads TGTGCCAGCTCACCCTCGGTGCAGGGATCGAACTATGGCTACACCTTC.

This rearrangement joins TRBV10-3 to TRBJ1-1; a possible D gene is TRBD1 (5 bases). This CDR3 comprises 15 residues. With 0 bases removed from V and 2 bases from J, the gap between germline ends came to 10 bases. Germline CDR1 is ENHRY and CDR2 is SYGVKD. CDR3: CAISESSDRNTEAFF. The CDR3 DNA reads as TGTGCCATCAGTGAGTCTAGTGACAGAAACACTGAAGCTTTCTTT.

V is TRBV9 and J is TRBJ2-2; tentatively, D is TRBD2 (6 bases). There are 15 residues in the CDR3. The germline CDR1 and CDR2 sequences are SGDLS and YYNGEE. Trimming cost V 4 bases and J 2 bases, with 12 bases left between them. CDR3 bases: TGTGCCAGCAGCCCCTGGGACTTTAACACCGGGGAGCTGTTTTTT. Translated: CASSPWDFNTGELFF.

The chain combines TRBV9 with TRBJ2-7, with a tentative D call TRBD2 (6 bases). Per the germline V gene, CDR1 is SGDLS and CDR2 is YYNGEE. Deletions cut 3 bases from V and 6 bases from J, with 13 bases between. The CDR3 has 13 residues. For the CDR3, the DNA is TGTGCCAGCAGCGGCTTGTGGCGGGGCGAGCAGTACTTC. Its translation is CASSGLWRGEQYF.

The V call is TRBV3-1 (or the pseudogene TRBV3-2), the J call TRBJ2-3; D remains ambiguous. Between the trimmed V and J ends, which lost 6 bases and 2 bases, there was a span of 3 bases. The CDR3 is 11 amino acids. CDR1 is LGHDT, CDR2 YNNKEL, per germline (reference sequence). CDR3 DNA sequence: TGTGCCAGCAGTCTCACAGATACGCAGTATTTT. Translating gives CASSLTDTQYF.

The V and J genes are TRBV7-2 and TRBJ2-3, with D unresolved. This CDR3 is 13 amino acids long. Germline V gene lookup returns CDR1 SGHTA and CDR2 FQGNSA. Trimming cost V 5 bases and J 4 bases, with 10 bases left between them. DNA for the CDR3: TGTGCCAGCAGCCCCCGGGTCCCAGATACGCAGTATTTT. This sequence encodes CASSPRVPDTQYF.

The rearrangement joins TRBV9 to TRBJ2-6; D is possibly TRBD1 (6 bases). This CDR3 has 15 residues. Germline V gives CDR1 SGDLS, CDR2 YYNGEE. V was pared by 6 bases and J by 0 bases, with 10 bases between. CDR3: CASNRASSGANVLTF. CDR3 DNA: TGTGCCAGCAACAGGGCGAGCTCTGGGGCCAACGTCCTGACTTTC.

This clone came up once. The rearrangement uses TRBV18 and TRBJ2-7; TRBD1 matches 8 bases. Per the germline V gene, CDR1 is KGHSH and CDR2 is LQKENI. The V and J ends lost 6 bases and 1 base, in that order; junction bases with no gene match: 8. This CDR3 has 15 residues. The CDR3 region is CASSFGQGKSYEQYF. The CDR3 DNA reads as TGTGCCAGCTCCTTCGGACAGGGAAAATCCTACGAGCAGTACTTC. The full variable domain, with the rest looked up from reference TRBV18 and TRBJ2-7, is NAGVMQNPRHLVRRRGQEARLRCSPMKGHSHVYWYRQLPEEGLKFMVYLQKENIIDESGMPKERFSAEFPKEGPSILRIQQVVRGDSAAYFCASSFGQGKSYEQYFGPGTRLTVT.

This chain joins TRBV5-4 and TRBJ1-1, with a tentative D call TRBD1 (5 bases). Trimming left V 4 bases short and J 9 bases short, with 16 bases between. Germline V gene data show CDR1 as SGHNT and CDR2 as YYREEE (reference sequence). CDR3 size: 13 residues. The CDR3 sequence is CASSTSGGTQAFF. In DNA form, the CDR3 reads TGTGCCAGCAGCACCTCGGGAGGGACTCAAGCTTTCTTT.

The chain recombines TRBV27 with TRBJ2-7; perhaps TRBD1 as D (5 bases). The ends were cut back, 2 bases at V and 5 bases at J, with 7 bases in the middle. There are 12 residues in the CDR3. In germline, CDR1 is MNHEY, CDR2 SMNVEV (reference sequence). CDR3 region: CASSLQGNEQYF. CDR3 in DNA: TGTGCCAGCAGTTTACAGGGTAACGAGCAGTACTTC.

This CDR3 reads CASSLRGENSPLHF. The CDR3 coding sequence is TGTGCCAGCAGCCTCAGGGGGGAAAATTCACCCCTCCACTTT. The V call is TRBV2, the J call TRBJ1-6, with 7 bases matching TRBD1. V was pared by 6 bases and J by 7 bases, with 6 bases of the junction left unmatched. Per germline, CDR1 SNHLY and CDR2 FYNNEI. This CDR3 spans 14 amino acids.

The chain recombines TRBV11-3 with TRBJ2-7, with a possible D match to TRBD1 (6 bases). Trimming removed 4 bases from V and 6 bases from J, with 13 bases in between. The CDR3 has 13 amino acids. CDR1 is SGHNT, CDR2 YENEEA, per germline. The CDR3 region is CASSSNDRSEQYF. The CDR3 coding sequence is TGTGCCAGCAGCTCAAACGACAGGTCCGAGCAGTACTTC.

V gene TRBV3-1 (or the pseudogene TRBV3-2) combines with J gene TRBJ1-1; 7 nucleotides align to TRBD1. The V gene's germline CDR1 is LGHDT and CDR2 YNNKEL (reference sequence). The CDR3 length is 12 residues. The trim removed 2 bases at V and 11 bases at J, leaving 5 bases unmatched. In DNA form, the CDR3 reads TGTGCCAGCAGCCAACGAACAGGGGTGGCTTTCTTT. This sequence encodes CASSQRTGVAFF.

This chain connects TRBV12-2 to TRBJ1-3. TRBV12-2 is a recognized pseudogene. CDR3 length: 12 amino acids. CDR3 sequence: CASRSRGNTIYF. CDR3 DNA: TGTGCAAGTCGCTCGCGAGGAAACACCATATATTTT.

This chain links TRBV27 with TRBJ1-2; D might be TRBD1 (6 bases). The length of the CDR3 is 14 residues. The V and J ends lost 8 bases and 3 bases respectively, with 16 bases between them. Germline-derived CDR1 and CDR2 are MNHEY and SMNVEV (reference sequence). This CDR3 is CASVSLQGYYGYTF. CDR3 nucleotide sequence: TGTGCCAGCGTAAGCCTACAGGGCTACTATGGCTACACCTTC.

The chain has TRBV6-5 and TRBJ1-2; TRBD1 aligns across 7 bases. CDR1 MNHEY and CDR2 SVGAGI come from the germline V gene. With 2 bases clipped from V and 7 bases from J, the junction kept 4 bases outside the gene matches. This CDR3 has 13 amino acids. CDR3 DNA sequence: TGTGCCAGCAGTTACAGGGACAGAGGTGGCTACACCTTC. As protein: CASSYRDRGGYTF.

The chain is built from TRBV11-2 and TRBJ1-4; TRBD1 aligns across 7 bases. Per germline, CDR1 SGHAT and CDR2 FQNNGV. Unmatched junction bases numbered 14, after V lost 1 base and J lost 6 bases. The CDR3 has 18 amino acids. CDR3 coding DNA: TGTGCCAGCAGCTTAGGTGTTGGCTTCGGGACAGATGATGAAAAACTGTTTTTT. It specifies CASSLGVGFGTDDEKLFF. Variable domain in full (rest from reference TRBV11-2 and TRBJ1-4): EAGVAQSPRYKIIEKRQSVAFWCNPISGHATLYWYQQILGQGPKLLIQFQNNGVVDDSQLPKDRFSAERLKGVDSTLKIQPAKLEDSAVYLCASSLGVGFGTDDEKLFFGSGTQLSVL.

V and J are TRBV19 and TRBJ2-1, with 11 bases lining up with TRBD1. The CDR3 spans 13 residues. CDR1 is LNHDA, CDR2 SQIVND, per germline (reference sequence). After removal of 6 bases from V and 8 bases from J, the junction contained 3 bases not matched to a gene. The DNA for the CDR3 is TGTGCCAGTAGCCGGGACAGGGGGGATGAGCAGTTCTTC. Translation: CASSRDRGDEQFF. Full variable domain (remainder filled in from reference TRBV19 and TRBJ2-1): DGGITQSPKYLFRKEGQNVTLSCEQNLNHDAMYWYRQDPGQGLRLIYYSQIVNDFQKGDIAEGYSVSREKKESFPLTVTSAQKNPTAFYLCASSRDRGDEQFFGPGTRLTVL.

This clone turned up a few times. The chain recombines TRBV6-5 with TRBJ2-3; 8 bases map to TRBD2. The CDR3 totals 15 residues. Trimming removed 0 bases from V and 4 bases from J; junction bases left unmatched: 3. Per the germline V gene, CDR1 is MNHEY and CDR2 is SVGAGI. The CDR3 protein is CASSYSGLGADTQYF. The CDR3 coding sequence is TGTGCCAGCAGTTACTCGGGACTAGGGGCAGATACGCAGTATTTT.

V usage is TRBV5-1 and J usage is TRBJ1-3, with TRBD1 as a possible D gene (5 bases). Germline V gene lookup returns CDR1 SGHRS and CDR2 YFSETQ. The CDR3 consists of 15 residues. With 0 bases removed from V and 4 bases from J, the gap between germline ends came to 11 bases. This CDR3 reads CASSLEGPGGNTIYF. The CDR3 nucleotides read TGCGCCAGCAGCTTGGAGGGGCCAGGAGGAAACACCATATATTTT.

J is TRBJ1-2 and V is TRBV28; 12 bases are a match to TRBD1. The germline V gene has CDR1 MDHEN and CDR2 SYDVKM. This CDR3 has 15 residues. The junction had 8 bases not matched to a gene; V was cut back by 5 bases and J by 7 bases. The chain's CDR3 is CASSTRDRGLSGYTF. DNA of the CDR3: TGTGCCAGCAGTACACGGGACAGGGGGCTATCTGGCTACACCTTC.

The CDR3 sequence is CASSSMPGQGNYGYTF. In DNA form, the CDR3 reads TGTGCCAGCAGCTCCATGCCGGGACAGGGGAACTATGGCTACACCTTC. The V gene is TRBV7-9, the J gene TRBJ1-2, with TRBD1 matching over 10 bases. Losses at the gene ends were 4 bases for V and 2 bases for J; bases not matched to a gene: 7. The CDR3 consists of 16 residues. The V gene's germline CDR1 is SEHNR and CDR2 FQNEAQ (reference sequence).